The 26 T cell receptor beta chains presented below share a single source sample, sequenced in a study of yellow fever vaccine responses in identical twins. In TCRdb, the RT-PCR reads were re-called with MiXCR into one record per CDR3 protein. The data contain around 13,000 distinct CDR3 sequences, just under 85% of them seen just once; the ten biggest clones take up roughly 1.8%. This sample comprised T cells from blood (PBMCs), unsorted or a sorted subset (not recorded which), obtained before or after yellow fever vaccination (not recorded which). These receptors were obtained from a woman aged 18-29 years who received the yellow fever vaccine.

The rearrangement links TRBV29-1 to TRBJ2-4; 7 positions agree with TRBD1. The germline V gene has CDR1 SQVTM and CDR2 ANQGSEA. There are 13 residues in the CDR3. With V trimmed by 3 bases and J by 7 bases, 6 bases remained unmatched. CDR3 amino acids: CSVDDRVGNIQYF. In DNA, the CDR3 is TGCAGCGTTGACGACAGGGTTGGGAACATTCAGTACTTC.

The genes are TRBV20-1 and TRBJ2-3; TRBD2 aligns across 12 bases. CDR1 and CDR2 (germline): DFQATT, SNEGSKA (reference sequence). The CDR3 totals 13 residues. V was clipped by 7 bases and J by 6 bases; unmatched bases: 5. The CDR3 spells CSGTSGALDTQYF. CDR3 sequence (DNA): TGCAGTGGGACTAGCGGGGCTCTCGATACGCAGTATTTT.

The chain has TRBV3-1 and TRBJ2-5, with D uncertain. Germline CDR1 reads LGHDT; CDR2 reads YNNKEL (reference sequence). V lost 3 bases and J 5 bases, leaving 4 bases between the germline ends. CDR3 length: 11 residues. In nucleotides, the CDR3 is TGTGCCAGCAGCCAGACGGAGACCCAGTACTTC. Protein sequence: CASSQTETQYF.

This rearrangement joins TRBV2 to TRBJ2-5; D is unresolved. The V and J ends lost 7 bases and 2 bases respectively, with 11 bases between them. CDR1 and CDR2 from the germline V gene are SNHLY and FYNNEI. The CDR3 is 13 residues long. CDR3 sequence (DNA): TGTGCCAGCACCGGCTATAGTCAAGAGACCCAGTACTTC. It encodes CASTGYSQETQYF.

This clonotype has a single count. V usage is TRBV29-1 and J usage is TRBJ2-5, with D possibly being TRBD2 (6 bases). The CDR3 contains 13 residues. The V end lost 5 bases, the J end lost 7 bases, and 17 bases lay between the germline ends. The V gene's germline CDR1 is SQVTM and CDR2 ANQGSEA. Here the CDR3 DNA reads TGCAGCGTTTATGAGGCGGGGAAGGGGACCCAGTACTTC. Protein sequence: CSVYEAGKGTQYF. The variable domain in full, with the rest retrieved from reference TRBV29-1 and TRBJ2-5, is SAVISQKPSRDICQRGTSLTIQCQVDSQVTMMFWYRQQPGQSLTLIATANQGSEATYESGFVIDKFPISRPNLTFSTLTVSNMSPEDSSIYLCSVYEAGKGTQYFGPGTRLLVL.

The V call is TRBV11-2, the J call TRBJ2-7; no reliable D call. V shed 1 base and J shed 1 base, with 5 bases lying between them. The CDR3 is made up of 13 amino acids. From germline, CDR1 is SGHAT and CDR2 FQNNGV. Written as DNA, the CDR3 is TGTGCCAGCAGCTTAGTACGATCCTACGAGCAGTACTTC. Translating gives CASSLVRSYEQYF. The whole variable domain, remainder taken from reference TRBV11-2 and TRBJ2-7, is EAGVAQSPRYKIIEKRQSVAFWCNPISGHATLYWYQQILGQGPKLLIQFQNNGVVDDSQLPKDRFSAERLKGVDSTLKIQPAKLEDSAVYLCASSLVRSYEQYFGPGTRLTVT.

This clonotype has only one observation. The chain combines TRBV19 with TRBJ2-1, with 10 bases aligning to TRBD2. The germline gives CDR1 LNHDA, CDR2 SQIVND (reference sequence). The CDR3 spans 14 residues. J was trimmed by 5 bases and V by 7 bases; bases with no gene match: 5. Here the CDR3 reads CASTKRGGNNEQFF. The DNA of the CDR3 is TGTGCCAGTACAAAGCGGGGGGGAAACAATGAGCAGTTCTTC.

This chain joins TRBV3-1 and TRBJ1-6, with D uncertain. The V end lost 7 bases, the J end lost 4 bases, and 14 bases lay between the germline ends. The V gene's germline CDR1 is LGHDT and CDR2 YNNKEL (reference sequence). The CDR3 runs 15 residues. For the CDR3, the DNA is TGTGCCAGCACCTCCGGGGATCTATATAATTCACCCCTCCACTTT. This encodes CASTSGDLYNSPLHF.

This clonotype has just one count. This chain uses TRBV28 with TRBJ2-2; possibly TRBD2 for D (5 bases). Trimming removed 3 bases from V and 7 bases from J, with 12 bases in between. Germline CDR1 is MDHEN and CDR2 is SYDVKM. This CDR3 region has 14 residues. This CDR3 reads CASSFRSGYGELFF. CDR3 nucleotides: TGTGCCAGCAGTTTTAGGAGCGGATACGGGGAGCTGTTTTTT.

The chain is built from TRBV11-3 and TRBJ1-4, with D perhaps TRBD1 (6 bases). The germline V gene encodes CDR1 SGHNT and CDR2 YENEEA. CDR3 length: 15 residues. V lost 0 bases and J lost 8, with 13 bases in between. CDR3: CASSLDPRGGEKLFF. Written as DNA, the CDR3 is TGTGCCAGCAGCTTAGATCCCAGGGGCGGCGAAAAACTGTTTTTT.

The chain uses TRBV28 and TRBJ2-5; no clear D gene. The CDR3 spans 13 residues. V was shortened by 1 base and J by 3 bases, with 6 bases between the two germline ends. CDR1 MDHEN and CDR2 SYDVKM come from the germline V gene. CDR3 in amino acids: CASSLFQEETQYF. CDR3 coding DNA: TGTGCCAGCAGTTTATTTCAAGAAGAGACCCAGTACTTC.

The CDR3 DNA reads TGCAGCGTTCTCGGCGGGGGAGACGAGCAGTACTTC. Translating it yields CSVLGGGDEQYF. The rearrangement uses TRBV29-1 and TRBJ2-7; TRBD2 agrees at 7 bases. V gave up 5 bases and J gave up 5 bases; unmatched junction bases: 6. The CDR3 contains 12 residues. Germline V gene sequence: CDR1 SQVTM, CDR2 ANQGSEA.

V gene TRBV29-1 combines with J gene TRBJ1-3, with 7 bases fitting TRBD1. Germline V gene sequence: CDR1 SQVTM, CDR2 ANQGSEA. The CDR3 is 14 residues long. Germline trimming cut 7 bases from V and 0 bases from J; bases unmatched to any gene: 6. CDR3 protein: CSAADRVSGNTIYF. CDR3 DNA sequence: TGCAGCGCGGCCGACAGGGTCTCTGGAAACACCATATATTTT.

The table lists this clonotype with a few counts. This rearrangement joins TRBV4-2 to TRBJ2-1; D remains unclear. The CDR3 runs to 14 residues. Germline CDR1 and CDR2: LGHNA and YNFKEQ. The V gene lost 0 bases and the J gene lost 4 bases, with 7 bases spanning the gap. The DNA of the CDR3 is TGTGCCAGCAGCCAAGATTTGCAGTACAATGAGCAGTTCTTC. This gives the protein CASSQDLQYNEQFF.

In DNA, the CDR3 is TGTGCCAGCAGCCAGGACAGCTACAATGAGCAGTTCTTC. Protein sequence: CASSQDSYNEQFF. The chain couples TRBV11-2 to TRBJ2-1; D is possibly TRBD1 (6 bases). This CDR3 is 13 amino acids long. In germline, CDR1 is SGHAT, CDR2 FQNNGV. V was cut by 5 bases and J by 3 bases, with 8 bases left in between.

The rearrangement uses TRBV2 and TRBJ2-6; the D is unclear. CDR3 length: 14 amino acids. CDR1 is SNHLY, CDR2 FYNNEI, per germline. With 6 bases removed from V and 0 bases from J, the gap between germline ends came to 6 bases. CDR3 amino acids: CASRQISGANVLTF. Written as DNA, the CDR3 is TGTGCCAGCAGACAGATCTCTGGGGCCAACGTCCTGACTTTC. The full variable domain, with the rest looked up from reference TRBV2 and TRBJ2-6, is EPEVTQTPSHQVTQMGQEVILRCVPISNHLYFYWYRQILGQKVEFLVSFYNNEISEKSEIFDDQFSVERPDGSNFTLKIRSTKLEDSAMYFCASRQISGANVLTFGAGSRLTVL.

The chain links TRBV11-3 to TRBJ2-7; no clear D. This CDR3 region has 14 residues. Germline CDR1 reads SGHNT; CDR2 reads YENEEA. Trimming cost V 1 base and J 2 bases, with 9 bases left between them. CDR3: CASSLVTKAYEQYF. DNA for the CDR3: TGTGCCAGCAGCTTAGTTACGAAGGCCTACGAGCAGTACTTC.

The V gene is TRBV12-3 or TRBV12-4, the J gene TRBJ2-5; D is unclear. This CDR3 is 13 amino acids long. V dropped 2 bases and J dropped 8 bases, with 12 bases sitting between them. CDR3 residues: CASSLSPAETQYF. The CDR3 bases are TGTGCCAGCAGTTTATCCCCGGCAGAAACCCAGTACTTC.

The chain uses TRBV5-1 and TRBJ2-5; TRBD1 agrees at 7 bases. Per the germline V gene, CDR1 is SGHRS and CDR2 is YFSETQ. The J segment lost 4 bases and the V segment lost 9 bases, leaving 6 bases of the junction unmatched. The CDR3 spans 12 residues. DNA of the CDR3: TGCGCCAATAAACAGGGGCGAGAGACCCAGTACTTC. It translates to CANKQGRETQYF.

This chain joins TRBV7-6 and TRBJ2-3; D gene uncertain. CDR3 size: 14 residues. V lost 4 bases and J 4 bases, leaving 12 bases between the germline ends. Germline CDR1 is SGHVS and CDR2 is FNYEAQ. CDR3 bases: TGTGCCAGCAGCTCATTTTTTAGGGCAGATACGCAGTATTTT. Protein: CASSSFFRADTQYF.

This clonotype was observed a few times. The J gene is TRBJ2-7, the V gene TRBV29-1, with D perhaps matching TRBD1 (7 bases). V dropped 5 bases and J dropped 0 bases, with 17 bases sitting between them. CDR1 is SQVTM and CDR2 is ANQGSEA in the germline V gene. This CDR3 is 15 amino acids long. The CDR3 nucleotides are TGCAGCGTTTCAGGGGGACTCCTCAGCTCCTACGAGCAGTACTTC. Its protein is CSVSGGLLSSYEQYF.

This clonotype was found once. The chain employs TRBV7-9 and TRBJ1-1, with D tentatively TRBD1 (6 bases). The germline V and J ends were trimmed by 5 bases and 9 bases, with 13 bases remaining between them. In germline, CDR1 is SEHNR, CDR2 FQNEAQ (reference sequence). The CDR3 consists of 12 residues. For the CDR3, the DNA is TGTGCCAGCAGCGTGGACAGCAACCAAGCTTTCTTT. It yields the protein CASSVDSNQAFF.

This clonotype has only one observation. This rearrangement joins TRBV7-3 to TRBJ2-7, with TRBD2 matching 8 bases. V trimming: 1 base; J trimming: 3 bases; junction bases outside the gene matches: 14. The germline CDR1 and CDR2 sequences are SGHTA and FQGTGA. CDR3 size: 18 residues. This chain's CDR3 is CASSLNAGPGLGNYEQYF. In nucleotides, the CDR3 is TGTGCCAGCAGCTTAAACGCGGGGCCGGGACTAGGAAACTACGAGCAGTACTTC. Full variable domain (remainder filled in from reference TRBV7-3 and TRBJ2-7): GAGVSQTPSNKVTEKGKYVELRCDPISGHTALYWYRQSLGQGPEFLIYFQGTGAADDSGLPNDRFFAVRPEGSVSTLKIQRTERGDSAVYLCASSLNAGPGLGNYEQYFGPGTRLTVT.

The chain has TRBV5-1 and TRBJ2-3, with D hard to call. Trimming shortened V by 1 base and J by 5 bases, and 14 bases separated the two germline ends. CDR3 length equals 15 residues. CDR1 is SGHRS and CDR2 is YFSETQ in the germline V gene. The CDR3 DNA sequence: TGCGCCAGCAGCTTGCGGAATAGCATGGGAGATACGCAGTATTTT. It yields the protein CASSLRNSMGDTQYF. The full variable domain, in which reference TRBV5-1 and TRBJ2-3 provide the parts outside the CDR3, is KAGVTQTPRYLIKTRGQQVTLSCSPISGHRSVSWYQQTPGQGLQFLFEYFSETQRNKGNFPGRFSGRQFSNSRSEMNVSTLELGDSALYLCASSLRNSMGDTQYFGPGTRLTVL.

The chain is built from TRBV6-4 and TRBJ2-1; 10 bases agree with TRBD2. J lost 6 bases, V lost 0 bases, and 2 bases had no gene match. Germline loops: CDR1 MRHNA, CDR2 SNTAGT. The CDR3 runs to 15 residues. CDR3 DNA sequence: TGTGCCAGCAGTGACTCAGCGGGAGGGTCCAATGAGCAGTTCTTC. Protein product: CASSDSAGGSNEQFF.

The chain has TRBV29-1 and TRBJ2-7; perhaps TRBD1 as D (6 bases). Germline V gene sequence: CDR1 SQVTM, CDR2 ANQGSEA. The length of the CDR3 is 13 residues. V was clipped by 7 bases and J by 1 base, with 14 bases between them. This chain's CDR3 is CSALVQGSYEQYF. Written as DNA, the CDR3 is TGCAGCGCCTTAGTCCAGGGGTCCTACGAGCAGTACTTC.